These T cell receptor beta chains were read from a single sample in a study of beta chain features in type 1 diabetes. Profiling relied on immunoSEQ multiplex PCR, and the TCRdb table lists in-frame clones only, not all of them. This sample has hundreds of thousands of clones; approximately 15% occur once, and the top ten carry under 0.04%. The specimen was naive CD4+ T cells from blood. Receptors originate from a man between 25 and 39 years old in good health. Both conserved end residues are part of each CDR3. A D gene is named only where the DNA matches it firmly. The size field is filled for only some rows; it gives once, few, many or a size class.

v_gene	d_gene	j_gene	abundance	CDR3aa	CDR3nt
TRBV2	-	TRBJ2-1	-	CASSESPLRAVEQFF	TGTGCCAGCAGTGAATCTCCCCTACGGGCAGTGGAGCAGTTCTTC
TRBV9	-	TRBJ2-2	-	CASSVSPGANTGELFF	TGTGCCAGCAGCGTCTCCCCTGGCGCGAACACCGGGGAGCTGTTTTTT
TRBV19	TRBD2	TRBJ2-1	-	CASSISGGEQFF	TGTGCCAGTAGTATTTCGGGGGGTGAGCAGTTCTTC
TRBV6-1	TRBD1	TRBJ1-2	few	CASSESRDSYGYTF	TGTGCCAGCAGTGAAAGTAGGGACAGCTATGGCTACACCTTC
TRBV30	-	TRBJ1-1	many	CAWSVGDSSAQAFF	TGTGCCTGGAGTGTTGGGGACTCATCCGCTCAAGCTTTCTTT
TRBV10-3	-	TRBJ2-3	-	CAISDRQRVDTQYF	TGTGCCATCAGTGACCGCCAACGAGTAGATACGCAGTATTTT
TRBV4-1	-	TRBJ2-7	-	CASSQVIYYEQYF	TGCGCCAGCAGCCAAGTTATTTACTACGAGCAGTACTTC
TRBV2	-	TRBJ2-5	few	CASSVETQYF	TGTGCCAGCTCGGTGGAGACCCAGTACTTC
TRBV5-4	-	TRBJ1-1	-	CASSLEVWDTEAFF	TGTGCCAGCAGCTTGGAGGTGTGGGACACTGAAGCTTTCTTT
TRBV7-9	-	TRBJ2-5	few	CASSFAGDETQYF	TGTGCCAGCAGCTTCGCAGGGGATGAGACCCAGTACTTC
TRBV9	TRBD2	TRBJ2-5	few	CASSVATSGGQETQYF	TGTGCCAGCAGCGTAGCTACCAGCGGGGGACAAGAGACCCAGTACTTC
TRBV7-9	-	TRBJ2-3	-	CASRDRAPDTQYF	TGTGCCAGCAGGGACCGGGCACCAGATACGCAGTATTTT
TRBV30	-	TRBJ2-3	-	CAWASIIDTQYF	TGTGCCTGGGCCTCTATAATTGATACGCAGTATTTT
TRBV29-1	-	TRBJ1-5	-	CSVQYSNQPQHF	TGCAGCGTTCAATATAGCAATCAGCCCCAGCATTTT
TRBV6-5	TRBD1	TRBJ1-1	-	CASSYRQGRTEAFF	TGTGCCAGCAGTTACCGACAGGGGCGGACTGAAGCTTTCTTT
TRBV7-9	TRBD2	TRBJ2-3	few	CASSLTLAGGPCTQYF	TGTGCCAGCAGCCTCACACTAGCGGGGGGGCCCTGTACGCAGTATTTT
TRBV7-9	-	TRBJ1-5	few	CASSSTGSNQPQHF	TGTGCCAGCAGCTCAACGGGAAGCAATCAGCCCCAGCATTTT
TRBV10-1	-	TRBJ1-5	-	CASSLVISDQPQHF	TGCGCCAGCAGTTTGGTTATAAGCGATCAGCCCCAGCATTTT
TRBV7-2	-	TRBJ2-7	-	CASSPAYEQYF	TGTGCCAGCAGCCCGGCCTACGAGCAGTACTTC
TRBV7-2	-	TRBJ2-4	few	CASSLINQGYAKNIQYF	TGTGCCAGCAGCTTAATAAACCAGGGGTACGCCAAAAACATTCAGTACTTC
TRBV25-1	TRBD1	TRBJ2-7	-	CASSVGQSYEQYF	TGTGCCAGCAGTGTGGGACAGTCCTACGAGCAGTACTTC
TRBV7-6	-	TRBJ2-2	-	CASSFRGLNTGELFF	TGTGCCAGCAGCTTCCGGGGACTTAACACCGGGGAGCTGTTTTTT
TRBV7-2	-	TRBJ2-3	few	CASSHGGDTQYF	TGTGCCAGCAGCCATGGGGGAGATACGCAGTATTTT
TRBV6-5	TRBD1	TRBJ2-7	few	CASSSGQGREQYF	TGTGCCAGCAGTTCGGGACAGGGGCGCGAGCAGTACTTC
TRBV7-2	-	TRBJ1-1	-	CASSLEGTSTEAFF	TGTGCCAGCAGCTTAGAAGGTACATCCACTGAAGCTTTCTTT
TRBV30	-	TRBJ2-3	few	CAWSGPDTQYF	TGTGCCTGGAGTGGCCCAGATACGCAGTATTTT
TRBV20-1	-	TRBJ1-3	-	CGRVNGNTIYF	TGCGGAAGGGTTAACGGAAACACCATATATTTT
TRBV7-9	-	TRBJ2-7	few	CASSPRGRFEQYF	TGTGCCAGCAGTCCAAGGGGTCGATTCGAGCAGTACTTC
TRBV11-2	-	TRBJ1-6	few	CASSLAYRERFGSPLHF	TGTGCCAGCAGCCTGGCTTACAGGGAACGATTCGGGTCACCCCTCCACTTT